This T cell receptor beta chain was sequenced during a study of shared clonotypes between healthy human individuals. As for the study in general: Every donor yielded three CD4 naive, three CD4 memory, two CD8 naive and one CD8 memory plate. Study-level findings and limits: Collection of samples was limited to blood; tissue repertoires likely differ. It was observed that approximately 5% of naive CD4 clonotypes were shared across four donors.

Deep-level settings were used for running the assay. Libraries were prepared by immunoSEQ multiplex PCR; TCRdb keeps only in-frame clonotypes and omits some of them. Of about 380,000 clones detected, 96% appear once; the ten largest clones hold about 0.34%. As concerns this clone: What it binds is unknown.

The V and J ends lost 5 bases and 3 bases respectively, with 12 bases between them. Germline V gene sequence: CDR1 MNHNS, CDR2 SASEGT. The CDR3 totals 14 residues. The V gene is TRBV6-1, the J gene TRBJ2-3; the D gene is possibly TRBD2 (6 bases). This clonotype was sampled from a man aged 25 to 40 in good health. The sequenced sample was memory CD8+ T cells sorted from blood. Subset meaning: CD45RO+ cells pooled with CCR7-negative TemRA cells. CDR3 protein: CASSLQTSTDTQYF. CDR3 DNA: TGTGCCAGCAGTCTTCAGACTAGTACAGATACGCAGTATTTT.